A selection of T cell receptor beta chains follows, all from one sample in a study of blood T cell repertoires in COVID-19. Assay: immunoSEQ multiplex PCR; the TCRdb copy retains only in-frame clones and omits some. Of around 100,000 clones detected, approximately 89% appear once; the ten largest clones hold approximately 17%. Material for sequencing was peripheral blood. These TCRs come from a woman of 80 years or more in a cohort sampled during active COVID-19. Each CDR3 is given with its conserved first and last residue. D genes are given only for firm matches. Size values are once, few and many counts, or a class for expanded clones, and some rows have none.

j_call: TRBJ1-1
v_call: TRBV6-5
d_call: .
clone_size: .
cdr3_aa: CASSSSGTGRTEAFF
cdr3_nt: TGTGCCAGCAGTTCCTCCGGAACAGGAAGGACTGAAGCTTTCTTT

j_call: TRBJ1-4
v_call: TRBV7-9
d_call: .
clone_size: .
cdr3_aa: CASSLVPPLVTKEKLFF
cdr3_nt: TGTGCCAGCAGCTTAGTGCCCCCGCTGGTTACAAAGGAAAAACTGTTTTTT

j_call: TRBJ1-4
v_call: TRBV6-5
d_call: TRBD1
clone_size: .
cdr3_aa: CASRRPTGGLEKLFF
cdr3_nt: TGTGCCAGCAGGCGCCCGACAGGGGGCTTGGAAAAACTGTTTTTT

j_call: TRBJ2-1
v_call: TRBV7-9
d_call: TRBD2
clone_size: .
cdr3_aa: CASSLILAGLTPDEQFF
cdr3_nt: TGTGCCAGCAGCCTGATTCTAGCGGGGCTGACCCCCGATGAGCAGTTCTTC

j_call: TRBJ1-6
v_call: TRBV12-1
d_call: .
clone_size: .
cdr3_aa: CASSSPGGEGVRNSPLHF
cdr3_nt: TGTGCCAGCAGCTCCCCCGGGGGAGAAGGGGTACGTAATTCACCCCTCCACTTT

j_call: TRBJ2-5
v_call: TRBV18
d_call: .
clone_size: .
cdr3_aa: CASSPAGVETQYF
cdr3_nt: TGTGCCAGCTCACCAGCAGGGGTGGAGACCCAGTACTTC

j_call: TRBJ2-1
v_call: TRBV30
d_call: TRBD1
clone_size: .
cdr3_aa: CAWSGQENEQFF
cdr3_nt: TGTGCCTGGAGCGGACAGGAGAATGAGCAGTTCTTC

j_call: TRBJ2-4
v_call: TRBV19
d_call: TRBD1
clone_size: .
cdr3_aa: CASTPSDRDLNIQYF
cdr3_nt: TGTGCCAGTACCCCATCGGACAGGGACCTAAACATTCAGTACTTC

j_call: TRBJ2-1
v_call: TRBV24-1
d_call: TRBD1
clone_size: .
cdr3_aa: CATSVLQGASTNEQFF
cdr3_nt: TGTGCCACCAGTGTCCTCCAGGGGGCGAGTACGAATGAGCAGTTCTTC

j_call: TRBJ2-1
v_call: TRBV3-1/TRBV3-2
d_call: TRBD2
clone_size: .
cdr3_aa: CASSRAGANEQFF
cdr3_nt: TGTGCCAGCAGCCGAGCGGGAGCCAATGAGCAGTTCTTC

j_call: TRBJ1-2
v_call: TRBV2
d_call: .
clone_size: .
cdr3_aa: CASSEGSNYGYTF
cdr3_nt: TGTGCCAGCAGTGAGGGCTCTAACTATGGCTACACCTTC

j_call: TRBJ1-2
v_call: TRBV6-5
d_call: .
clone_size: .
cdr3_aa: CASRGANYGYTF
cdr3_nt: TGTGCCAGCAGGGGCGCGAACTATGGCTACACCTTC

j_call: TRBJ2-5
v_call: TRBV19
d_call: TRBD2
clone_size: .
cdr3_aa: CATTRLAGAQETQYF
cdr3_nt: TGTGCCACCACTCGTCTAGCGGGGGCCCAAGAGACCCAGTACTTC

j_call: TRBJ2-7
v_call: TRBV28
d_call: .
clone_size: .
cdr3_aa: CASSFGGLAGGHRGTYEQYF
cdr3_nt: TGTGCCAGCAGTTTTGGTGGTTTGGCAGGGGGTCATCGGGGGACCTACGAGCAGTACTTC

j_call: TRBJ2-5
v_call: TRBV5-1
d_call: .
clone_size: .
cdr3_aa: CASSLAYNQETQYF
cdr3_nt: TGCGCCAGCAGCTTGGCGTACAACCAAGAGACCCAGTACTTC

j_call: TRBJ2-4
v_call: TRBV6-5
d_call: .
clone_size: few
cdr3_aa: CASKGLENIQYF
cdr3_nt: TGTGCCAGCAAGGGGCTCGAAAACATTCAGTACTTC

j_call: TRBJ2-1
v_call: TRBV7-3
d_call: .
clone_size: .
cdr3_aa: CASSLRSWSNEQFF
cdr3_nt: TGTGCCAGCAGCTTAAGGAGCTGGAGCAATGAGCAGTTCTTC

j_call: TRBJ2-3
v_call: TRBV14
d_call: .
clone_size: .
cdr3_aa: CASSQGGGVGTDTQYF
cdr3_nt: TGTGCCAGCAGCCAAGGAGGGGGGGTCGGCACAGATACGCAGTATTTT

j_call: TRBJ2-1
v_call: TRBV7-9
d_call: .
clone_size: once
cdr3_aa: CASSLNLEQFF
cdr3_nt: TGTGCCAGCAGCTTAAATCTTGAGCAGTTCTTC

j_call: TRBJ2-1
v_call: TRBV4-1
d_call: TRBD2
clone_size: few
cdr3_aa: CASSQATSGGYNEQFF
cdr3_nt: TGCGCCAGCAGCCAGGCTACTAGCGGGGGATACAATGAGCAGTTCTTC

j_call: TRBJ1-2
v_call: TRBV19
d_call: TRBD1
clone_size: once
cdr3_aa: CASSTGTDYGYTF
cdr3_nt: TGTGCCAGTAGTACCGGGACAGACTATGGCTACACCTTC

j_call: TRBJ1-5
v_call: TRBV4-2
d_call: TRBD1
clone_size: .
cdr3_aa: CASSLEGQNNQPQHF
cdr3_nt: TGTGCCAGCAGCCTGGAGGGACAGAACAATCAGCCCCAGCATTTT

j_call: TRBJ2-7
v_call: TRBV10-3
d_call: .
clone_size: .
cdr3_aa: CASLDRDTKTYEQYF
cdr3_nt: TGTGCCAGCCTTGACCGGGACACAAAAACCTACGAGCAGTACTTC

j_call: TRBJ1-4
v_call: TRBV5-1
d_call: .
clone_size: .
cdr3_aa: CASSPGGNVEKLFF
cdr3_nt: TGCGCCAGCAGCCCCGGGGGAAACGTCGAAAAACTGTTTTTT

j_call: TRBJ2-7
v_call: TRBV18
d_call: TRBD1
clone_size: once
cdr3_aa: CASSRSGTGSFEQYF
cdr3_nt: TGTGCCAGCTCACGTTCCGGGACAGGGTCCTTCGAGCAGTACTTC

j_call: TRBJ1-1
v_call: TRBV7-9
d_call: .
clone_size: .
cdr3_aa: CASSPRGTEAFF
cdr3_nt: TGTGCCAGCAGCCCCCGGGGGACTGAAGCTTTCTTT

j_call: TRBJ1-1
v_call: TRBV5-1
d_call: .
clone_size: .
cdr3_aa: CASSQTFRDTTTEAFF
cdr3_nt: TGCGCCAGCAGCCAGACATTTAGGGACACAACGACTGAAGCTTTCTTT

j_call: TRBJ1-1
v_call: TRBV3-1/TRBV3-2
d_call: .
clone_size: few
cdr3_aa: CASSQDGRGPVPPAFF
cdr3_nt: TGTGCCAGCAGCCAAGACGGCAGGGGTCCCGTTCCCCCAGCTTTCTTT

j_call: TRBJ2-7
v_call: TRBV20-1
d_call: .
clone_size: .
cdr3_aa: CSASRRSDPYEQYF
cdr3_nt: TGCAGTGCTAGTCGGAGGTCTGATCCCTACGAGCAGTACTTC

j_call: TRBJ1-2
v_call: TRBV28
d_call: TRBD1
clone_size: .
cdr3_aa: CASNPEGQGIYGYTF
cdr3_nt: TGTGCCAGCAACCCTGAGGGACAGGGGATTTATGGCTACACCTTC

j_call: TRBJ2-3
v_call: TRBV27
d_call: .
clone_size: once
cdr3_aa: CASSSLVTSTDTQYF
cdr3_nt: TGTGCCAGCAGTTCACTAGTAACTAGCACAGATACGCAGTATTTT